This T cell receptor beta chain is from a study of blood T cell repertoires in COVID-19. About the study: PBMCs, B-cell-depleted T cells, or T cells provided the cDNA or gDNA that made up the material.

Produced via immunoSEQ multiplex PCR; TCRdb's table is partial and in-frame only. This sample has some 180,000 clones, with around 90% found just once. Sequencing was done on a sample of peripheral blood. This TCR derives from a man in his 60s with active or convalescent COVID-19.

The CDR3 region has the DNA TGTGCCAGCAGCTTGGCGCGGGAAAACATTCAGTACTTC. It codes for CASSLARENIQYF. The chain couples TRBV5-8 to TRBJ2-4; tentative D call: TRBD2 (5 bases). The V end lost 0 bases, the J end lost 5 bases, and 6 bases lay between the germline ends. The CDR3 loop spans 13 amino acids. Germline assignment: CDR1 SGHTS and CDR2 YDEGEE.